This T cell receptor beta chain was identified in a study of monozygotic twins with inflammatory bowel disease. Across eight separate reactions for each sample, cDNA was made. TCRdb reprocessed the 5' RACE reads; each CDR3 protein has one entry and no DNA is given. The sample's table shows about 380,000 distinct CDR3 sequences. The CDR3 is 14 residues long. Germline V lookup: CDR1 LNHDA, CDR2 SQIVND (reference sequence). This sequence joins TRBV19 and TRBJ2-1; with no DNA, the TCRdb D assignment of TRBD2 cannot be verified. Sequences were obtained from blood. The clonotype originates from a human donor with ulcerative colitis or Crohn's disease, or a healthy co-twin of an affected twin (not recorded which). The CDR3 protein is CASRSGEGVNEQFF. Looking up the rest from reference TRBV19 and TRBJ2-1 gives the full variable domain: DGGITQSPKYLFRKEGQNVTLSCEQNLNHDAMYWYRQDPGQGLRLIYYSQIVNDFQKGDIAEGYSVSREKKESFPLTVTSAQKNPTAFYLCASRSGEGVNEQFFGPGTRLTVL.